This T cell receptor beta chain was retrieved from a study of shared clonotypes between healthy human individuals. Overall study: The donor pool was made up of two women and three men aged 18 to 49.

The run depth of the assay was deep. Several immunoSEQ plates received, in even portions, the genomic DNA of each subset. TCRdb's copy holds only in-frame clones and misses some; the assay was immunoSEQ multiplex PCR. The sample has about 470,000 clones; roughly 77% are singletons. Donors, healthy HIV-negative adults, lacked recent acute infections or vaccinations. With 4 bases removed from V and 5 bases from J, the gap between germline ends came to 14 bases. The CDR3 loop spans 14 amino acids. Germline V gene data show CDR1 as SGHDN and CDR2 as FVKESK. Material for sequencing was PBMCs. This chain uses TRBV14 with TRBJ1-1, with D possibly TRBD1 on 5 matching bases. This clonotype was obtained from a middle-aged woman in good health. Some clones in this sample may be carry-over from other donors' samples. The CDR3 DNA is TGTGCCAGCAGCCCCCATGTGGGGGTAACTGAAGCTTTCTTT. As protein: CASSPHVGVTEAFF.